This is a list of T cell receptor beta chains from one sample in a study of T cells after yellow fever vaccination. TCRdb processed the 5' RACE reads anew with MiXCR; each CDR3 protein has one entry. The top ten hold over 40% of the sample, which has under 100,000 distinct CDR3 sequences, approximately 6.3% seen once. Sequenced material: CD8+ T cells sorted from PBMCs, taken 10 days after the yellow fever booster vaccination. The receptors shown here come from a man aged 18 to 29 who received the YFV17D yellow fever vaccine. The CDR3 runs from the conserved cysteine through the conserved F or W. The D gene is left open where the match is weak. Some rows have no size entry. The others give once, few or many, or a class for an expanded clone.

V gene	J gene	clone size	D gene	CDR3 DNA	CDR3 protein
TRBV7-9	TRBJ2-4	-	-	TGTGCCAGCAGCTCATGGGCGGAGGGGGTAACCAAAAACATTCAGTACTTC	CASSSWAEGVTKNIQYF
TRBV4-3	TRBJ2-1	-	-	TGCGCCAGCAGCCAAGAGTCGAGCTCCTACAATGAGCAGTTCTTC	CASSQESSSYNEQFF
TRBV5-1	TRBJ1-2	-	-	TGCGCCAGCAGCTTGGGAGGGGGACGGATATATGGCTACACCTTC	CASSLGGGRIYGYTF
TRBV2	TRBJ2-1	many	-	TGTGCCAGCAGTAACAATGAGCAGTTCTTC	CASSNNEQFF
TRBV28	TRBJ2-7	many	-	TGTGCCAGCACCGAAGACGTTCGCTCTACCTACGAGCAGTACTTC	CASTEDVRSTYEQYF
TRBV5-1	TRBJ1-1	few	-	TGCGCCAGCAGTTTTCGACGGGGAGGCACTGAAGCTTTCTTT	CASSFRRGGTEAFF
TRBV5-6	TRBJ2-7	many	-	TGTGCCAGCAGCTTGAACTCCTACGAGCAGTACTTC	CASSLNSYEQYF
TRBV4-1	TRBJ2-7	many	-	TGCGCCAGCAGCCAGCGCTCGGGCGACTCCTACGAGCAGTACTTC	CASSQRSGDSYEQYF
TRBV7-9	TRBJ1-2	few	TRBD1	TGTGCCAGCAGCTTACGGGACAGGGAGGACTATGGCTACACCTTC	CASSLRDREDYGYTF
TRBV4-1	TRBJ2-7	many	TRBD2	TGCGCCAGCAGCCCAGTCGGACTAGCGGGGCTCTACGAGCAGTACTTC	CASSPVGLAGLYEQYF
TRBV24-1	TRBJ2-1	few	-	TGTGCCACCAGTGATTTCGGGAACAATGAGCAGTTCTTC	CATSDFGNNEQFF
TRBV4-2	TRBJ2-1	few	-	TGTGCCAGCAGCCAAGGGGGGCCCCTCTACAATGAGCAGTTCTTC	CASSQGGPLYNEQFF
TRBV29-1	TRBJ2-2	-	TRBD1	TGCAGCGCCGACGAGGGGGCCGCCACCGGGGAGCTGTTTTTT	CSADEGAATGELFF
TRBV25-1	TRBJ2-7	few	-	TGTGCCAGCAGTGAGGGGATCTTCTACGAGCAGTACTTC	CASSEGIFYEQYF
TRBV5-4	TRBJ2-2	-	-	TGTGCCAGCAGCACTGGGAACACCGGGGAGCTGTTTTTT	CASSTGNTGELFF
TRBV5-4	TRBJ2-3	few	-	TGTGCCAGCAGCGGGGGACTCACGTGGTCTGATACGCAGTATTTT	CASSGGLTWSDTQYF